This is a list of T cell receptor beta chains from one sample in a study of regulatory T cells in long-lasting Graves disease. MiXCR, applied by TCRdb to the multiplex PCR reads, yields one record per CDR3 protein. The data show about 440,000 distinct CDR3 sequences, about 15% seen once. This sample was shared with a second study, whose subject was T cells in Graves' hyperthyroidism and ophthalmopathy.

The starting material was peripheral blood mononuclear cells (PBMCs), obtained at new diagnosis, from a patient treated with antithyroid drugs. These receptors originate from a woman under 40 with Graves disease. Both conserved end residues are part of each CDR3. The D gene is left open where the match is weak. Only part of the rows carry a size: once, few, many, or a class if the clone is expanded.

clone_size cdr3_length d_call j_call v_call cdr3_aa cdr3_nt
- 13 - TRBJ2-2 TRBV14 CASSQALGGELFF TGTGCCAGCAGCCAAGCCCTAGGGGGGGAGCTGTTTTTT
many 15 - TRBJ2-7 TRBV28 CASSFGGPFRNEQYF TGTGCCAGCAGTTTTGGGGGGCCCTTCAGGAACGAGCAGTACTTC
many 14 - TRBJ1-2 TRBV6-1 CASSRTGPGRGYTF TGTGCCAGCAGTCGAACAGGGCCTGGTAGGGGCTACACCTTC
many 15 TRBD2 TRBJ2-1 TRBV30 CAWSVWTSGTNEQFF TGTGCCTGGAGTGTATGGACTAGCGGGACCAATGAGCAGTTCTTC
- 18 TRBD2 TRBJ2-7 TRBV27 CASSPSPSSGRSSYEQYF TGTGCCAGCAGCCCTAGTCCTTCTAGCGGGAGGAGCTCCTACGAGCAGTACTTC
many 11 - TRBJ2-2 TRBV5-6 CASSQHGELFF TGTGCCAGCAGTCAACACGGGGAGCTGTTTTTT
many 12 - TRBJ2-1 TRBV11-1 CASSSRGWEQFF TGTGCCAGCAGCTCACGTGGCTGGGAGCAGTTCTTC
many 16 TRBD2 TRBJ2-3 TRBV15 CATSRTSGTTVTTQYF TGTGCCACCAGCAGGACTAGCGGGACGACAGTGACAACGCAGTATTTT
many 15 - TRBJ1-6 TRBV29-1 CSVGNPTACNSPLHF TGCAGCGTTGGAAACCCGACAGCCTGTAATTCACCCCTCCACTTT
few 14 - TRBJ2-5 TRBV9 CASTLGGREETQYF TGTGCCAGCACCCTAGGGGGGAGGGAGGAGACCCAGTACTTC
- 19 - TRBJ1-6 TRBV30 CAWSVQSVGYFELESPLHF TGTGCCTGGAGTGTACAAAGTGTAGGGTACTTCGAATTGGAGTCACCCCTCCACTTT
few 12 TRBD1 TRBJ1-2 TRBV20-1 CSAWDRGAGYTF TGCAGTGCGTGGGACAGGGGCGCTGGCTACACCTTC
many 13 - TRBJ1-2 TRBV18 CASSPGLVGGYTF TGTGCCAGCTCACCAGGTTTGGTAGGCGGCTACACCTTC
many 10 - TRBJ2-1 TRBV20-1 CSAWEYEQFF TGCAGTGCCTGGGAGTATGAGCAGTTCTTC
many 13 TRBD1 TRBJ2-7 TRBV30 CAYTADRAYEQYF TGTGCCTACACTGCAGACAGGGCCTACGAGCAGTACTTC
many 15 TRBD1 TRBJ2-7 TRBV12-3/TRBV12-4 CASSLGRRWTGEQYF TGTGCCAGCAGTTTAGGCAGGCGTTGGACAGGCGAGCAGTACTTC
- 16 TRBD2 TRBJ2-3 TRBV11-1 CASSPRLAGGADTQYF TGTGCCAGCAGCCCACGACTAGCGGGAGGTGCAGATACGCAGTATTTT
- 13 - TRBJ1-6 TRBV20-1 CSATGGRGRPLHF TGCAGTGCTACGGGTGGCCGGGGGCGACCCCTCCACTTT
- 13 TRBD2 TRBJ2-3 TRBV2 CASLLAGTDTQYF TGTGCCAGCCTTCTAGCGGGAACAGATACGCAGTATTTT
many 17 TRBD2 TRBJ2-3 TRBV20-1 CSARDTSGRLSTDTQYF TGCAGTGCTAGAGATACTAGCGGGAGACTTAGCACAGATACGCAGTATTTT
few 17 - TRBJ2-5 TRBV19 CASRPRGGRGSQETQYF TGTGCCAGTAGGCCGAGAGGGGGGCGTGGGAGCCAAGAGACCCAGTACTTC
many 14 - TRBJ2-7 TRBV12-3/TRBV12-4 CASSASGTPYEQYF TGTGCCAGCAGCGCCTCCGGGACACCCTACGAGCAGTACTTC
- 14 - TRBJ2-4 TRBV12-3/TRBV12-4 CASTPGPSLNIQYF TGTGCCAGCACCCCGGGTCCCAGTTTAAACATTCAGTACTTC
many 17 - TRBJ2-2 TRBV5-6 CASVTRPGGPNTGELFF TGTGCCAGCGTTACACGGCCGGGGGGCCCGAACACCGGGGAGCTGTTTTTT
few 14 TRBD2 TRBJ2-2 TRBV27 CASKLAGGTGELFF TGTGCCAGCAAACTAGCGGGAGGGACCGGGGAGCTGTTTTTT
many 17 TRBD1 TRBJ2-5 TRBV28 CASSFIEAAGGDGTQYF TGTGCCAGCAGTTTTATCGAAGCGGCAGGGGGCGATGGGACCCAGTACTTC
- 15 - TRBJ2-1 TRBV6-1 CASTIGKGRGNEQFF TGTGCCAGCACCATTGGGAAAGGGCGGGGAAATGAGCAGTTCTTC
- 17 TRBD2 TRBJ2-3 TRBV5-1 CASRVSIGTSGIHTQYF TGCGCCAGCAGAGTTTCAATCGGGACTAGCGGGATCCATACGCAGTATTTT
many 16 TRBD2 TRBJ2-5 TRBV11-2 CASSLVGTSAQETQYF TGTGCCAGCAGCTTAGTAGGGACTAGCGCACAAGAGACCCAGTACTTC
- 14 TRBD1 TRBJ1-6 TRBV28 CASSRTGRGSPLHF TGTGCCAGCAGCAGGACAGGGAGGGGTTCACCCCTCCACTTT
many 16 - TRBJ2-1 TRBV15 CATSRDRFGTGNEQFF TGTGCCACCAGCAGAGATCGGTTTGGGACGGGGAATGAGCAGTTCTTC
- 13 - TRBJ1-1 TRBV12-3/TRBV12-4 CASTSGGGTEAFF TGTGCCAGCACCTCGGGGGGGGGCACTGAAGCTTTCTTT
- 13 - TRBJ1-5 TRBV29-1 CSGATGPNQPQHF TGCAGCGGAGCAACAGGGCCCAATCAGCCCCAGCATTTT
many 19 TRBD2 TRBJ2-1 TRBV6-2/TRBV6-3 CASSYGGLAGTLYDNEQFF TGTGCCAGCAGTTACGGGGGGTTAGCGGGAACCCTTTACGACAATGAGCAGTTCTTC
many 15 TRBD1 TRBJ1-2 TRBV7-3 CASSPRGTGDYGYTF TGTGCCAGCAGCCCCCGGGGGACAGGAGACTATGGCTACACCTTC
few 15 - TRBJ1-3 TRBV30 CAWSGRGRTGNTIYF TGTGCCTGGAGTGGACGAGGGAGAACTGGAAACACCATATATTTT
- 16 TRBD1 TRBJ1-1 TRBV19 CASTLNHDRVHTEAFF TGTGCCAGTACCCTAAACCACGACAGGGTGCACACTGAAGCTTTCTTT
many 17 TRBD2 TRBJ2-1 TRBV2 CASTGTSGSSSYNEQFF TGTGCCAGCACCGGGACTAGCGGGTCGAGCTCCTACAATGAGCAGTTCTTC